The 29 T cell receptor beta chains below all came from one sample that was sequenced in a study of Graves' ophthalmopathy and Graves' hyperthyroidism (dated by TCRdb to the late 2010s). Sequencing was carried out with an Illumina HiSeq 2000. TCR beta CDR3 regions were amplified from RNA transcripts for repertoire sequencing. The first round was an RT-PCR using HTBI primers with the Qiagen OneStep RT-PCR kit, and this first round was followed by a second-round multiplex PCR, then size selection and purification. The public sequencing data were trimmed at Q25 with fastp and processed into clonotypes with MiXCR by TCRdb, which kept only in-frame beta chains. Entries are consolidated by CDR3 protein sequence, retaining the most common genes and DNA. Recorded for this sample are around 40,000 distinct CDR3 sequences; approximately 52% of them occurred a single time. Together, the top ten hold 18% of the sample.

Sequenced material: peripheral blood. The receptor set was obtained from an adult man with Graves' ophthalmopathy.

Ten or more counts support this clonotype. No conserved phenylalanine or tryptophan is present at the end of the CDR3, so a read error is the likely explanation. The chain has TRBV15 and TRBJ2-5; D unresolved. The ends were cut back, 0 bases at V and 6 bases at J, with 11 bases in the middle. Germline CDR1 and CDR2: LNHNV and YYDKDF (reference sequence). There are 14 residues in the CDR3. CDR3 in DNA: TGTGCCACCAGCAGAGATTGGGTCCAGAAGACCCAGTACCTC. Translating gives CATSRDWVQKTQYL.

The chain joins TRBV20-1 to TRBJ2-7; 8 bases are shared with TRBD1. Trimming cost V 6 bases and J 3 bases; bases outside gene matches: 7. Per germline, CDR1 DFQATT and CDR2 SNEGSKA (reference sequence). This CDR3 has 13 amino acids. The CDR3 DNA sequence: TGCAGTGCCCCGGGACAGGAACTCTACGAGCAGTACTTC. Protein product: CSAPGQELYEQYF.

The chain combines TRBV20-1 with TRBJ2-7; TRBD1 aligns across 11 bases. V lost 5 bases to trimming and J lost 3 bases; unmatched junction nucleotides: 6. Germline CDR1 DFQATT, CDR2 SNEGSKA (reference sequence). The CDR3 has 14 amino acids. The CDR3 bases are TGCAGTGCTGGCGGACAGGGGGCTGGCTACGAGCAGTACTTC. Translation gives CSAGGQGAGYEQYF.

This clonotype is medium-sized. This chain joins TRBV19 and TRBJ1-5; possibly TRBD1 for D (5 bases). Trimming left V 8 bases short and J 7 bases short, with 6 bases between. The CDR3 runs to 10 residues. CDR1 and CDR2 (germline): LNHDA, SQIVND (reference sequence). CDR3 coding DNA: TGTGCCAGTGGGGGACAGCCCCAGCATTTT. Translated, it gives CASGGQPQHF. Full variable domain (outside the CDR3, taken from reference TRBV19 and TRBJ1-5): DGGITQSPKYLFRKEGQNVTLSCEQNLNHDAMYWYRQDPGQGLRLIYYSQIVNDFQKGDIAEGYSVSREKKESFPLTVTSAQKNPTAFYLCASGGQPQHFGDGTRLSIL.

The V gene is TRBV2, the J gene TRBJ1-3; D gene uncertain. Germline loops: CDR1 SNHLY, CDR2 FYNNEI. The CDR3 extends over 21 amino acids. Trimming removed 6 bases from V and 0 bases from J, with 30 bases in between. This CDR3 reads CASSEASGVNTEAFSGNTIYF. Here the CDR3 DNA reads TGTGCCAGCAGCGAGGCCAGCGGAGTGAACACTGAAGCTTTCTCTGGAAACACCATATATTTT.

This clonotype rates as medium-sized. The J gene is TRBJ1-1, the V gene TRBV20-1, with D uncertain. This CDR3 is 12 amino acids long. The V gene's germline CDR1 is DFQATT and CDR2 SNEGSKA (reference sequence). V lost 0 bases to trimming and J lost 4 bases, with 6 bases between them. The DNA for the CDR3 is TGCAGTGCTAGAGACAGACGCACTGAAGCTTTCTTT. As protein: CSARDRRTEAFF.

The gene calls are TRBV4-2 and TRBJ2-7; D is perhaps TRBD1 or TRBD2 (5 bases each). Trimming removed 6 bases at V and 5 bases at J, with 8 bases between. CDR3 length: 11 amino acids. Germline-derived CDR1 and CDR2 are LGHNA and YNFKEQ. In DNA form, the CDR3 reads TGTGCCAGCAGTGTGGGACACGAGCAGTACTTC. Amino acids: CASSVGHEQYF.

The sample holds many counts of this clonotype. The rearrangement uses TRBV5-8 and TRBJ2-2; no definite D call. Germline V gives CDR1 SGHTS, CDR2 YDEGEE. Trimming took off 3 bases at V and 4 bases at J, with 13 bases between the two ends. This CDR3 is built from 15 residues. CDR3 region: CASSWVLSSTGELFF. The CDR3 DNA sequence: TGTGCCAGCAGCTGGGTACTGTCGAGCACCGGGGAGCTGTTTTTT.

The sample holds many counts of this clonotype. V is TRBV13 and J is TRBJ2-2; the match to TRBD1 covers 11 bases. After removal of 7 bases from V and 6 bases from J, the junction contained 10 bases not matched to a gene. Germline loops: CDR1 PRHDT, CDR2 FYEKMQ (reference sequence). This CDR3 has 16 amino acids. The CDR3 DNA follows: TGTGCCAGCAAATCCTCCGGGACAGGGGGATCCGGGGAGCTGTTTTTT. This gives the protein CASKSSGTGGSGELFF.

In the case of this clonotype: A read error is possible here, since a much larger clone lies one base away. This chain links TRBV4-1 with TRBJ2-7, with no clear D. CDR1 and CDR2 from the germline V gene are MGHRA and YSYEKL. CDR3 length: 15 residues. Trimming stripped 3 bases from V and 2 bases from J, with 14 bases between. The CDR3 sequence is CASSHKIDFAYEQYF. The CDR3 DNA sequence: TGCGCCAGCAGCCATAAGATAGACTTCGCCTACGAGCAGTACTTC.

By sample fraction, this clonotype is medium-sized (0.01 to 0.1%). V is TRBV20-1 and J is TRBJ2-7; D ambiguous. The CDR3 has 11 amino acids. Germline-derived CDR1 and CDR2 are DFQATT and SNEGSKA (reference sequence). CDR3 residues: CRVGSPYEQYF. In DNA, the CDR3 is TGCAGGGTGGGCTCCCCCTACGAGCAGTACTTC.

The V call is TRBV7-2, the J call TRBJ2-1; a possible D gene is TRBD1 (6 bases). The CDR3 spans 13 residues. Germline CDR1 reads SGHTA; CDR2 reads FQGNSA. V dropped 5 bases and J dropped 7 bases, with 12 bases sitting between them. CDR3 loop: CASSQGRYNEQFF. DNA for the CDR3: TGTGCCAGCAGCCAGGGGAGATATAATGAGCAGTTCTTC.

This clonotype was detected ten times or more. This sequence may be a read error, since a much larger clone differs from it by one base. V gene TRBV9 combines with J gene TRBJ2-1; 7 positions agree with TRBD2. This CDR3 has 16 residues. Per germline, CDR1 SGDLS and CDR2 YYNGEE. CDR3 residues: CASSVGRGGSYDEQFF. DNA for the CDR3: TGTGCCAGCAGCGTAGGTCGGGGCGGGAGCTACGATGAGCAGTTCTTC.

This clonotype occurred many times. An end of the junction differs from the germline gene, which may be a read error. The rearrangement uses TRBV19 and TRBJ1-2; the D gene is possibly TRBD1 (6 bases). The CDR3 runs 13 residues. Germline values: CDR1 LNHDA, CDR2 SQIVND (reference sequence). The CDR3 DNA is TGTGCCAGCAGTACCAATACAGGGTCTGGCTACACCTTC. It translates to CASSTNTGSGYTF.

This clonotype is medium-sized. The chain carries TRBV24-1 and TRBJ2-1; 8 nucleotides line up with TRBD2. V dropped 5 bases and J dropped 7; count of bases not matched to a gene: 12. In germline, CDR1 is KGHDR, CDR2 SFDVKD. The CDR3 spans 16 residues. CDR3 DNA: TGTGCCACCAGTGGCACGGGAGGGGGGGCAAGGAATGAGCAGTTCTTC. This encodes CATSGTGGGARNEQFF.

This clonotype was seen many times. This may come from a read error, since a much larger clone is one base off. The chain carries TRBV6-1 and TRBJ2-7; D is ambiguous. From germline, CDR1 is MNHNS and CDR2 SASEGT. CDR3 length: 14 amino acids. Trimming stripped 4 bases from V and 2 bases from J, with 12 bases between. The CDR3 spells CASSASLSAYEQYV. The CDR3 region has the DNA TGTGCCAGCAGTGCCAGCTTAAGCGCCTACGAGCAGTACGTC.

This clonotype was found a few times. The CDR3 here is CASSQGGGGTDTQYF. In nucleotides, the CDR3 is TGTGCCAGCAGCCAAGGGGGGGGCGGCACAGATACGCAGTATTTT. This chain connects TRBV3-1 to TRBJ2-3, with a weak D call TRBD2 (7 bases). Germline V lookup: CDR1 LGHDT, CDR2 YNNKEL (reference sequence). V lost 1 base and J 1 base, leaving 9 bases between the germline ends. There are 15 residues in the CDR3.

The V gene is TRBV10-3, the J gene TRBJ2-5; 10 bases line up with TRBD2. The junction had 5 bases not matched to a gene; V was cut back by 10 bases and J by 3 bases. CDR3 length: 13 residues. Germline V gene data show CDR1 as ENHRY and CDR2 as SYGVKD. The CDR3 nucleotides are TGTGCCACTAGCGGGAGATTAGAAGAGACCCAGTACTTC. It is translated as CATSGRLEETQYF.

About this clonotype: The junction and the germline gene differ at one end; a read error may be behind it. This chain joins TRBV9 and TRBJ2-1; TRBD2 matches at 9 bases. Germline assignment: CDR1 SGDLS and CDR2 YYNGEE. The CDR3 extends over 14 amino acids. The CDR3 loop reads CTSSVGLAGNEQFF. The CDR3 DNA reads TGTACCAGCAGCGTAGGGCTAGCGGGAAATGAGCAGTTCTTC. Supplemented by reference TRBV9 and TRBJ2-1, the full variable domain reads DSGVTQTPKHLITATGQRVTLRCSPRSGDLSVYWYQQSLDQGLQFLIQYYNGEERAKGNILERFSAQQFPDLHSELNLSSLELGDSALYFCTSSVGLAGNEQFFGPGTRLTVL.

The V and J genes are TRBV19 and TRBJ2-7; D possibly corresponds to TRBD2 (5 bases). Deletions cut 4 bases from V and 4 bases from J, with 14 bases between. The germline gives CDR1 LNHDA, CDR2 SQIVND (reference sequence). This CDR3 region has 14 residues. CDR3 sequence reads: CASSKVGADYEQYF. CDR3 DNA: TGTGCCAGTAGTAAGGTCGGAGCGGATTACGAGCAGTACTTC.

This clonotype is categorized as medium-sized. This chain uses TRBV7-9 with TRBJ1-6; 9 positions agree with TRBD1. With V trimmed by 1 base and J by 5 bases, 3 bases remained unmatched. The CDR3 has 16 residues. The germline gives CDR1 SEHNR, CDR2 FQNEAQ (reference sequence). The CDR3 region is CASSLVTGGDNSPLHF. The CDR3 DNA reads as TGTGCCAGCAGCTTAGTTACAGGGGGCGATAATTCACCCCTCCACTTT.

This clonotype rates as medium-sized. The chain uses TRBV10-1 and TRBJ1-1; a weak D match, TRBD1 (5 bases). The CDR3 is 12 residues long. Germline V gene sequence: CDR1 WNHNN, CDR2 SYGVQD (reference sequence). Trimming took off 5 bases at V and 7 bases at J, with 11 bases between the two ends. The CDR3, as DNA: TGCGCCAGCAGTTCAACAGGAATTGAAGCTTTCTTT. Translating gives CASSSTGIEAFF.

V usage is TRBV27 and J usage is TRBJ2-3, with unresolved D. This CDR3 region has 11 residues. From germline, CDR1 is MNHEY and CDR2 SMNVEV (reference sequence). The CDR3, as DNA: TGTGCAGCACCGGGCACAGATACGCAGTATTTT. Translating gives CAAPGTDTQYF.

This clonotype was detected many times. This sequence joins TRBV11-2 and TRBJ2-3, with D perhaps assigned TRBD1 or TRBD2 (6 bases each). CDR3 length: 13 amino acids. Trimming left V 10 bases short and J 0 bases short, with 11 bases between. Germline V gives CDR1 SGHAT, CDR2 FQNNGV. In DNA form, the CDR3 reads TGTGCCACCAAGGGGGGTAGCACAGATACGCAGTATTTT. This translates into CATKGGSTDTQYF.

In its sample, this clonotype is medium-sized. The chain joins TRBV20-1 to TRBJ2-7; no clear D. The CDR3 runs 14 residues. V was shortened by 3 bases and J by 1 base, with 13 bases between the two germline ends. The germline CDR1 and CDR2 sequences are DFQATT and SNEGSKA (reference sequence). The CDR3 is CSASVGAPSYEQYF. The CDR3 nucleotides are TGCAGTGCTAGTGTCGGAGCCCCGTCCTACGAGCAGTACTTC.

This chain links TRBV10-3 with TRBJ2-1; TRBD2 might be the D (5 bases). Deletions cut 11 bases from V and 12 bases from J, with 20 bases between. The CDR3 runs to 12 residues. CDR1 ENHRY and CDR2 SYGVKD come from the germline V gene. CDR3 protein: CASEEEAGGQFF. The CDR3 DNA reads TGTGCCTCCGAGGAGGAGGCGGGTGGGCAGTTCTTC.

The CDR3 bases are TGTGCCAGCAGTCGACCAGGGGTGGAGCCCCAGCATTTT. This translates into CASSRPGVEPQHF. The rearrangement links TRBV5-4 to TRBJ1-5, with D possibly matching TRBD1 (6 bases). V was trimmed by 5 bases and J by 8 bases, leaving 14 bases between them. This CDR3 has 13 residues. Per germline, CDR1 SGHNT and CDR2 YYREEE (reference sequence).

This clonotype was observed at least ten times. Because it lacks the conserved phenylalanine or tryptophan at the end, this CDR3 is likely a read error. The DNA is omitted, as the CDR3 cannot be located on it reliably, and the CDR3 follows TCRdb's listing. This chain connects TRBV12-1 to TRBJ1-2; the table gives TRBD1 as D, unverified against the DNA. TRBV12-1 constitutes a pseudogene. 11 amino acids form the CDR3, both terminal residues included. CDR3 sequence reads: CASSFLPRGRI.

Regarding this clonotype: This CDR3 is missing its conserved last phenylalanine or tryptophan, likely due to a read error. The limits of the CDR3 on the DNA are not certain, so only TCRdb's listed CDR3 is given. The chain is built from TRBV7-2 and TRBJ2-5; the tabulated D call, TRBD1, remains unverified against the DNA. The length of the CDR3 is 11 amino acids, counting both ends. The germline gives CDR1 SGHTA, CDR2 FQGNSA. The CDR3 here is CASSLVAGRLG.